These 15 T cell receptor beta chains originate from one sample sequenced in a study of T cell responses to AZD1222 COVID-19 vaccine. The method was immunoSEQ multiplex PCR; TCRdb's version includes in-frame clones alone and lacks a portion of them. Here the sample spans about 81,000 clones, approximately 89% being singletons. The sequencing here drew on peripheral blood, taken 28 days after the second AZD1222 dose. The receptor set was obtained from an adult who received the AZD1222 COVID-19 vaccine.

The chain combines TRBV11-3 with TRBJ2-4, with 14 bases fitting TRBD2. The CDR3 is 20 residues long. Germline V gives CDR1 SGHNT, CDR2 YENEEA. V shed 3 bases and J 2 bases; nucleotides not matched to a gene: 12. CDR3 region: CASSLDRLWTSGRTKNIQYF. CDR3 bases: TGTGCCAGCAGCTTGGATCGCCTCTGGACTAGCGGGAGGACCAAAAACATTCAGTACTTC.

The chain links TRBV10-3 to TRBJ2-5; unclear D gene. The CDR3 is 13 amino acids. V lost 5 bases, J lost 5 bases, and 12 bases lay in between. The germline gives CDR1 ENHRY, CDR2 SYGVKD. The CDR3 DNA reads as TGTGCCATCAGTTCATCCGGGTGGGAGACCCAGTACTTC. Protein sequence: CAISSSGWETQYF.

This chain uses TRBV19 with TRBJ2-7; TRBD2 might be the D (5 bases). Looked up from germline, CDR1 is LNHDA and CDR2 is SQIVND (reference sequence). With 8 bases removed from V and 3 bases from J, the gap between germline ends came to 14 bases. This CDR3 contains 13 residues. The CDR3 DNA follows: TGTGCCAGTTCGCGGGCGGAATACTACGAGCAGTACTTC. Translating gives CASSRAEYYEQYF.

The sample holds one count of this clone. CDR3 in amino acids: CASSERTGGSVPTLHF. The DNA of the CDR3 is TGTGCCAGCAGCGAAAGAACAGGGGGTTCCGTCCCAACCCTCCACTTT. V gene TRBV5-4 combines with J gene TRBJ1-6, with 8 positions matching TRBD1. Germline-derived CDR1 and CDR2 are SGHNT and YYREEE (reference sequence). Germline trimming cut 4 bases from V and 14 bases from J; bases unmatched to any gene: 17. The CDR3 totals 16 residues.

Concerning this clone itself: The junction differs from germline at one of its ends, possibly a read error. V and J are TRBV4-1 and TRBJ2-4; 11 bases are shared with TRBD2. Germline V lookup: CDR1 MGHRA, CDR2 YSYEKL. CDR3 length equals 16 residues. Written as DNA, the CDR3 is TGCGCCAGCAGCCTCGGGGGACTAGCGGCCAGAAACATTCAGTACTTC. Its protein product is CASSLGGLAARNIQYF.

The CDR3, as DNA: TGCGCCAGCAGCTTGGCCGTGGGGGATGACTCACCCCTCCACTTT. Amino acids: CASSLAVGDDSPLHF. This rearrangement joins TRBV5-1 to TRBJ1-6, with D tentatively TRBD1 (5 bases). Trimming left V 0 bases short and J 10 bases short, with 14 bases between. There are 15 residues in the CDR3. Germline CDR1 is SGHRS and CDR2 is YFSETQ.

This CDR3 reads CASSPTGESYEQYF. As DNA, the CDR3 is TGTGCCAGCTCGCCGACAGGGGAGTCCTACGAGCAGTACTTC. The chain joins TRBV28 to TRBJ2-7, with TRBD1 matching 8 bases. After removal of 8 bases from V and 1 base from J, the junction contained 7 bases not matched to a gene. CDR3 size: 14 residues. Germline assignment: CDR1 MDHEN and CDR2 SYDVKM.

In DNA form, the CDR3 reads TGTGCCATCAGTGGCGCAGGCATAGCGGGAGGACTTTACGAGCAGTACTTC. Translating it yields CAISGAGIAGGLYEQYF. The chain joins TRBV10-3 to TRBJ2-7; 10 bases map to TRBD2. The CDR3 is 17 amino acids. Germline V lookup: CDR1 ENHRY, CDR2 SYGVKD. V lost 4 bases and J lost 4; bases outside the gene matches: 13.

The chain employs TRBV5-1 and TRBJ2-3; possibly TRBD2 for D (5 bases). Trimming shortened V by 5 bases and J by 0 bases, and 10 bases separated the two germline ends. CDR1 is SGHRS, CDR2 YFSETQ, per germline. CDR3 length equals 14 residues. This CDR3 reads CASSDGESTDTQYF. The CDR3 DNA follows: TGCGCCAGCAGTGACGGGGAGAGCACAGATACGCAGTATTTT.

This chain connects TRBV9 to TRBJ2-1, with D possibly TRBD1 on 6 matching bases. The V gene lost 1 base and the J gene lost 8 bases, with 10 bases spanning the gap. The CDR3 is 13 amino acids. Germline V gene sequence: CDR1 SGDLS, CDR2 YYNGEE. The CDR3 loop reads CASSVPGEHEQFF. CDR3 bases: TGTGCCAGCAGCGTACCAGGGGAGCATGAGCAGTTCTTC.

The chain employs TRBV10-2 and TRBJ2-1; no firm D call. Trimming cost V 7 bases and J 6 bases, with 7 bases left between them. This CDR3 spans 11 amino acids. Germline V lookup: CDR1 WSHSY, CDR2 SAAADI. The CDR3 is CASTSLNEQFF. CDR3 sequence (DNA): TGCGCCAGCACCAGCCTCAATGAGCAGTTCTTC.

This sequence joins TRBV28 and TRBJ2-7; 8 bases map to TRBD2. This CDR3 comprises 15 residues. V lost 3 bases, J lost 2 bases, and 6 bases stayed unmatched. Germline V gives CDR1 MDHEN, CDR2 SYDVKM. The CDR3 spells CASSLSTGGPYEQYF. As DNA, the CDR3 is TGTGCCAGCAGTTTGTCGACGGGAGGGCCCTACGAGCAGTACTTC.

The rearrangement links TRBV19 to TRBJ2-7; 7 bases map to TRBD1. Per the germline V gene, CDR1 is LNHDA and CDR2 is SQIVND (reference sequence). This CDR3 contains 15 residues. The junction had 10 bases not matched to a gene; V was cut back by 5 bases and J by 3 bases. The CDR3 loop reads CASSPEGQDHYEQYF. Here the CDR3 DNA reads TGTGCCAGTAGTCCCGAAGGACAGGATCACTACGAGCAGTACTTC.

The chain recombines TRBV2 with TRBJ1-5; tentative D call: TRBD1 (5 bases). V was trimmed by 5 bases and J by 1 base, leaving 18 bases between them. The CDR3 extends over 17 amino acids. From germline, CDR1 is SNHLY and CDR2 FYNNEI. This CDR3 is CASSNKGSRVSNQPQHF. CDR3 DNA: TGTGCCAGCAGTAATAAGGGTTCCAGGGTAAGCAATCAGCCCCAGCATTTT.

This chain connects TRBV28 to TRBJ1-5, with unresolved D. Trimming stripped 1 base from V and 0 bases from J, with 13 bases between. CDR1 and CDR2 from the germline V gene are MDHEN and SYDVKM. The CDR3 is 17 amino acids. The CDR3 coding sequence is TGTGCCAGCAGTTTATTTTGGTCCCAGCGTAGCAATCAGCCCCAGCATTTT. Translated, it gives CASSLFWSQRSNQPQHF. Full variable domain (remainder filled in from reference TRBV28 and TRBJ1-5): DVKVTQSSRYLVKRTGEKVFLECVQDMDHENMFWYRQDPGLGLRLIYFSYDVKMKEKGDIPEGYSVSREKKERFSLILESASTNQTSMYLCASSLFWSQRSNQPQHFGDGTRLSIL.